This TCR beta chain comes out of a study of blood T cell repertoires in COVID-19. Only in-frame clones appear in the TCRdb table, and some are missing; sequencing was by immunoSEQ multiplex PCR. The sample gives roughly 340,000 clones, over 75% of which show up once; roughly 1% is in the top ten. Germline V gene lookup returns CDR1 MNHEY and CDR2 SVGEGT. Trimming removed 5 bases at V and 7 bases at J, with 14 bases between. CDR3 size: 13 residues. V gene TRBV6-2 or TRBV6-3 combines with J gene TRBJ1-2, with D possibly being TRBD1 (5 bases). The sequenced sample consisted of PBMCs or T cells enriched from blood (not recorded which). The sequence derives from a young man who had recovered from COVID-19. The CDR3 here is CASSNQRGFGYTF. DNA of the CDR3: TGTGCCAGCAGTAACCAAAGGGGATTTGGCTACACCTTC.